This TCR beta chain was documented in a study of vaccination and CD4 T cells after COVID-19. On the study more broadly: Overlapping peptides covering the spike proteins of SARS-CoV-2, HCoV-NL63, HCoV-OC43 and HCoV-229E were added to stimulate cells.

Treatment of the sample: roughly 10-day PBMC culture with coronavirus spike peptide pools or control peptides (ViraFEST assay). TCR sequencing followed the expansion of antigen-specific T cells with peptide pools in ViraFEST. The CDR3 spans 12 residues. Germline lookup yields CDR1 SGHNT and CDR2 YENEEA. V gave up 4 bases and J gave up 3 bases, with 7 bases separating them. As concerns this clonotype: The target antigen is unknown.

Sequencing of DNA taken from cultured CD4+ T cells relied on the Oncomine TCR Beta short-read assay. Cultured CD4+ T cells were the source of extracted genomic DNA. TCRdb redid the calling of the PCR reads with MiXCR, one entry per CDR3 protein. The table has around 19,000 distinct CDR3 sequences, about 52% seen once; the top ten hold over 3%. Source material: CD4+ T cells from blood, cultured in vitro. V is TRBV11-3 and J is TRBJ2-7; the D gene is possibly TRBD1 (5 bases). This TCR was sampled from a human donor who had recovered from COVID-19. CDR3 nucleotide sequence: TGTGCCAGCAGCTCGACAGTCTACGAGCAGTACTTC. Protein sequence: CASSSTVYEQYF.